The next 32 T cell receptor beta chains were all read from a single sample in a study of shared clonotypes between healthy human individuals. Only in-frame clones appear in the TCRdb table, and some are missing; sequencing was by immunoSEQ multiplex PCR. The sample lists approximately 500,000 clones; about 84% were seen once. The sample taken for sequencing was PBMCs. Source of these receptors: a woman in her 40s in good health. Some clones in this sample may be carry-over from other donors' samples.

The chain employs TRBV7-3 and TRBJ1-2, with a weak D call TRBD1 (5 bases). V gave up 5 bases and J gave up 2 bases, with 9 bases separating them. In germline, CDR1 is SGHTA, CDR2 FQGTGA. The CDR3 loop spans 13 amino acids. The CDR3 nucleotides are TGTGCCAGCAGCATGGGACCGAACTATGGCTACACCTTC. Its protein is CASSMGPNYGYTF. Together with reference TRBV7-3 and TRBJ1-2, the CDR3 gives the full variable domain: GAGVSQTPSNKVTEKGKYVELRCDPISGHTALYWYRQSLGQGPEFLIYFQGTGAADDSGLPNDRFFAVRPEGSVSTLKIQRTERGDSAVYLCASSMGPNYGYTFGSGTRLTVV.

V usage is TRBV5-1 and J usage is TRBJ2-2; maybe TRBD2 (6 bases). This CDR3 spans 14 amino acids. V was clipped by 5 bases and J by 3 bases, with 11 bases between them. Germline V gives CDR1 SGHRS, CDR2 YFSETQ. The CDR3 sequence: CASREASDTGELFF. The CDR3 DNA reads as TGCGCCAGCAGGGAGGCTAGCGACACCGGGGAGCTGTTTTTT.

The chain uses TRBV5-1 and TRBJ1-2; 9 bases align to TRBD1. The CDR3 loop spans 14 amino acids. V lost 3 bases and J lost 7; bases outside the gene matches: 7. The germline CDR1 and CDR2 sequences are SGHRS and YFSETQ. CDR3: CASSWGQGFSGYTF. The CDR3 bases are TGCGCCAGCAGCTGGGGACAGGGTTTTTCTGGCTACACCTTC.

The chain recombines TRBV28 with TRBJ2-7, with 7 bases aligning to TRBD2. Germline CDR1 MDHEN, CDR2 SYDVKM. After removal of 4 bases from V and 0 bases from J, the junction contained 21 bases not matched to a gene. The CDR3 spans 20 residues. Here the CDR3 reads CASSYKFPQVDGTNSYEQYF. The DNA for the CDR3 is TGTGCCAGCAGTTACAAATTCCCCCAGGTCGACGGGACTAACTCCTACGAGCAGTACTTC.

Regarding this clone: The identical CDR3 is also encoded by other nucleotide sequences in the sample. The chain links TRBV18 to TRBJ1-1; perhaps TRBD1 as D (5 bases). CDR1 KGHSH and CDR2 LQKENI come from the germline V gene. The CDR3 covers 14 residues. V gave up 3 bases and J gave up 1 base, with 9 bases separating them. CDR3 sequence reads: CASSPRGENTEAFF. CDR3 DNA: TGTGCCAGCTCACCCCGGGGGGAGAACACTGAAGCTTTCTTT. Supplemented by reference TRBV18 and TRBJ1-1, the full variable domain reads NAGVMQNPRHLVRRRGQEARLRCSPMKGHSHVYWYRQLPEEGLKFMVYLQKENIIDESGMPKERFSAEFPKEGPSILRIQQVVRGDSAAYFCASSPRGENTEAFFGQGTRLTVV.

The CDR3 DNA reads TGTGCCAGCAGTGAGAAATGGCGAAATGGCTACACCTTC. As protein: CASSEKWRNGYTF. The V gene is TRBV6-1, the J gene TRBJ1-2, with D uncertain. The length of the CDR3 is 13 residues. Germline assignment: CDR1 MNHNS and CDR2 SASEGT. Trimming stripped 3 bases from V and 6 bases from J, with 11 bases between.

This rearrangement joins TRBV19 to TRBJ2-3, with D hard to call. Germline lookup yields CDR1 LNHDA and CDR2 SQIVND (reference sequence). V was shortened by 5 bases and J by 6 bases, with 21 bases between the two germline ends. This CDR3 has 16 residues. DNA for the CDR3: TGTGCCAGTAGTCCCAGCACGACCCCGGAAGGGGATACGCAGTATTTT. Translating gives CASSPSTTPEGDTQYF.

CDR3 nucleotide sequence: TGTGCCAGCTCAACCGGGGGGGAAAACATTCAGTACTTC. Its translation: CASSTGGENIQYF. The chain joins TRBV18 to TRBJ2-4; TRBD2 matches 8 bases. Trimming at V came to 5 bases and at J to 5 bases, leaving 2 bases not matched to a gene. The CDR3 runs 13 residues. Germline V lookup: CDR1 KGHSH, CDR2 LQKENI.

The chain combines TRBV11-2 with TRBJ2-5, with D unresolved. This CDR3 contains 14 residues. Per germline, CDR1 SGHAT and CDR2 FQNNGV. V gave up 1 base and J gave up 5 bases, with 11 bases separating them. The CDR3 loop reads CASSLGPGRETQYF. In DNA, the CDR3 is TGTGCCAGCAGCTTAGGGCCCGGCCGGGAGACCCAGTACTTC.

J is TRBJ2-6 and V is TRBV5-4; 10 nucleotides agree with TRBD1. Per germline, CDR1 SGHNT and CDR2 YYREEE (reference sequence). Trimming at V came to 7 bases and at J to 0 bases, leaving 4 bases not matched to a gene. The CDR3 runs to 16 residues. CDR3 coding DNA: TGTGCCAGCGTGGGACAGGGGAACTCTGGGGCCAACGTCCTGACTTTC. Translating gives CASVGQGNSGANVLTF.

The chain links TRBV7-2 to TRBJ1-2; tentative D call: TRBD1 (5 bases). Per germline, CDR1 SGHTA and CDR2 FQGNSA. Trimming removed 1 base from V and 3 bases from J, with 9 bases in between. This CDR3 spans 14 amino acids. This chain's CDR3 is CASSLEGSYYGYTF. The CDR3 DNA is TGTGCCAGCAGCTTAGAGGGGTCCTACTATGGCTACACCTTC.

The chain is built from TRBV7-9 and TRBJ1-1, with 9 bases fitting TRBD1. The germline gives CDR1 SEHNR, CDR2 FQNEAQ (reference sequence). Unmatched junction bases numbered 5, after V lost 5 bases and J lost 1 base. The CDR3 is 15 residues long. The CDR3 protein is CASSPRTGANTEAFF. The DNA of the CDR3 is TGTGCCAGCAGCCCCCGGACAGGGGCGAACACTGAAGCTTTCTTT.

The chain has TRBV30 and TRBJ1-1, with D unclear. The germline CDR1 and CDR2 sequences are GTSNPN and SVGIG (reference sequence). The V end lost 2 bases, the J end lost 5 bases, and 15 bases lay between the germline ends. The CDR3 consists of 14 residues. The CDR3, as DNA: TGTGCCTGGAGTATTGCCCTCGGGTCAACTGAAGCTTTCTTT. Encoded protein: CAWSIALGSTEAFF.

The chain has TRBV2 and TRBJ1-2; D might be TRBD1 (5 bases). The germline CDR1 and CDR2 sequences are SNHLY and FYNNEI. The V end lost 8 bases, the J end lost 5 bases, and 18 bases lay between the germline ends. The CDR3 length is 14 residues. The CDR3 DNA follows: TGTGCCAGCCAGGGACCGAACAACTTTTATGGCTACACCTTC. Translating gives CASQGPNNFYGYTF. Supplemented by reference TRBV2 and TRBJ1-2, the full variable domain reads EPEVTQTPSHQVTQMGQEVILRCVPISNHLYFYWYRQILGQKVEFLVSFYNNEISEKSEIFDDQFSVERPDGSNFTLKIRSTKLEDSAMYFCASQGPNNFYGYTFGSGTRLTVV.

This clone was recorded once. The CDR3: CASRKGLASGTDTQYF. The CDR3 DNA reads TGCGCCAGCAGAAAGGGACTAGCCTCAGGCACAGATACGCAGTATTTT. V is TRBV4-1 and J is TRBJ2-3; 9 bases map to TRBD2. Trimming at V came to 6 bases and at J to 1 base, leaving 8 bases not matched to a gene. Germline lookup yields CDR1 MGHRA and CDR2 YSYEKL. This CDR3 is 16 amino acids long.

The chain links TRBV28 to TRBJ1-4, with D possibly TRBD1 on 5 matching bases. Germline V gene lookup returns CDR1 MDHEN and CDR2 SYDVKM. This CDR3 contains 16 residues. The V and J ends lost 4 bases and 8 bases respectively, with 20 bases between them. The CDR3 DNA sequence: TGTGCCAGCAGTTCGGTCAGGGACGTGTCTCCGGAAAAACTGTTTTTT. This encodes CASSSVRDVSPEKLFF.

J is TRBJ2-2 and V is TRBV6-5, with 7 positions matching TRBD2. Trimming at V came to 2 bases and at J to 5 bases, leaving 5 bases not matched to a gene. Germline-derived CDR1 and CDR2 are MNHEY and SVGAGI. The CDR3 consists of 15 residues. CDR3 amino acids: CASSYQGGSTGELFF. In DNA, the CDR3 is TGTGCCAGCAGTTACCAGGGCGGGAGTACCGGGGAGCTGTTTTTT.

As to this clone: Relative to the germline gene, one junction end is altered; a read error may explain this. The chain has TRBV4-1 and TRBJ2-2; D might be TRBD2 (6 bases). Per germline, CDR1 MGHRA and CDR2 YSYEKL. The CDR3 extends over 17 amino acids. The CDR3 coding sequence is TGCGCCAGTAGCCAGAACTATGATTTGCGGGGAGGCGTGGAGCTGTTTTTT. Translated, it gives CASSQNYDLRGGVELFF.

The chain has TRBV28 and TRBJ1-3, with D perhaps TRBD2 (5 bases). TRBJ2-2 explains the end of the DNA better; the J call may be wrong. Germline V CDR1 and CDR2: MDHEN, SYDVKM. The CDR3 is 13 residues long. CDR3 DNA sequence: TGTGCCAGCAGCGAGGGAAACACCGGGGAGCTGTTTTTT. Amino acid sequence: CASSEGNTGELFF.

Concerning this clone: A far more abundant clone sits one base away, making this likely a read error. The CDR3 does not close with the conserved phenylalanine or tryptophan, likely indicating a read error. The chain links TRBV7-7 to TRBJ2-7; 8 nucleotides align to TRBD2. The CDR3 spans 15 residues. Germline values: CDR1 SSHAT, CDR2 FNYEAQ (reference sequence). The DNA of the CDR3 is TGTGCTAGCAGCCTAGCTGCGGGAGGCTACTACGAGCAGTACTCC. Encoded protein: CASSLAAGGYYEQYS.

The chain carries TRBV28 and TRBJ2-7, with D possibly being TRBD2 (6 bases). The length of the CDR3 is 14 residues. The V end was cut by 3 bases, the J end by 2 bases, with 11 bases between. The germline V gene encodes CDR1 MDHEN and CDR2 SYDVKM. DNA for the CDR3: TGTGCCAGCAGTTTTAACGGGAGACCCTACGAGCAGTACTTC. It is translated as CASSFNGRPYEQYF.

Concerning this clone itself: A far larger clone is only one base removed, so a read error is likely. V and J are TRBV7-7 and TRBJ2-2; D gene ambiguous. There are 12 residues in the CDR3. Trimming took 4 bases from V and 6 from J, leaving 6 bases between them. Germline CDR1 reads SSHAT; CDR2 reads FNYEAQ (reference sequence). The CDR3 nucleotides are TGTGCCAGCAGCTACGGTGCCGGGGAGCTGTTTTTT. It specifies CASSYGAGELFF.

This clone was recorded only once. This chain connects TRBV7-3 to TRBJ2-1, with 7 bases fitting TRBD2. Germline V CDR1 and CDR2: SGHTA, FQGTGA. The CDR3 extends over 15 amino acids. J gave up 10 bases and V 5 bases, and 14 bases lay outside the gene matches. The CDR3 spells CASSEAGTILGEQFF. In nucleotides, the CDR3 is TGTGCCAGCAGCGAAGCCGGGACTATCCTTGGGGAGCAGTTCTTC.

This chain connects TRBV14 to TRBJ2-7, with 7 positions matching TRBD1. With V trimmed by 4 bases and J by 5 bases, 8 bases remained unmatched. Germline V gene sequence: CDR1 SGHDN, CDR2 FVKESK. The CDR3 runs 14 residues. The CDR3, as DNA: TGTGCCAGCAGCCTCCCGGGACAGACGGACGAGCAGTACTTC. It yields the protein CASSLPGQTDEQYF.

In this sample, this clone turned up a few times. The rearrangement uses TRBV7-8 and TRBJ2-2; no clear D. Germline V lookup: CDR1 SGHVS, CDR2 FQNEAQ. This CDR3 comprises 17 residues. Trimming cost V 6 bases and J 5 bases, with 22 bases left between them. The CDR3 sequence: CASSLVHQVYNTGELFF. The CDR3 nucleotides read TGTGCCAGCAGTCTAGTTCACCAGGTGTACAATACCGGGGAGCTGTTTTTT.

This chain links TRBV6-5 with TRBJ1-1; D call uncertain. CDR3 size: 14 residues. V gave up 0 bases and J gave up 0 bases, with 5 bases separating them. The germline V gene encodes CDR1 MNHEY and CDR2 SVGAGI. CDR3: CASSYSGVNTEAFF. DNA of the CDR3: TGTGCCAGCAGTTACTCTGGAGTGAACACTGAAGCTTTCTTT.

The CDR3 bases are TGTGCCAGCAGCGGCCGCGCGGGAGGACGCGGAGATACGCAGTATTTT. It codes for CASSGRAGGRGDTQYF. The chain has TRBV28 and TRBJ2-3, with 8 bases lining up with TRBD2. The length of the CDR3 is 16 residues. The germline CDR1 and CDR2 sequences are MDHEN and SYDVKM. Unmatched junction bases numbered 13, after V lost 6 bases and J lost 5 bases.

The chain joins TRBV11-1 to TRBJ1-1; D ambiguous. V shed 1 base and J shed 5 bases, with 17 bases lying between them. The CDR3 contains 16 residues. The germline CDR1 and CDR2 sequences are SGHAT and FQDESV (reference sequence). Here the CDR3 reads CASSLERTYKGTEAFF. CDR3 nucleotide sequence: TGTGCCAGCAGCTTAGAGCGTACATACAAGGGAACTGAAGCTTTCTTT.

Note on this clone: A far larger clone is one nucleotide away, so this likely arose from a read error. Other DNA variants within this sample encode the same CDR3. V and J are TRBV7-8 and TRBJ1-1, with D possibly TRBD1 on 5 matching bases. CDR3 length: 14 residues. The germline V gene encodes CDR1 SGHVS and CDR2 FQNEAQ. Trimming cost V 2 bases and J 4 bases, with 11 bases left between them. This CDR3 is CASSLQGGITEAFF. DNA of the CDR3: TGTGCCAGCAGCTTACAGGGAGGCATCACTGAAGCTTTCTTT.

This clone was recorded at least ten times. The J gene is TRBJ2-5, the V gene TRBV7-9; possible D gene TRBD2, 5 bases. This CDR3 is 14 amino acids long. Deletions cut 5 bases from V and 0 bases from J, with 10 bases between. Germline V gene data show CDR1 as SEHNR and CDR2 as FQNEAQ (reference sequence). The CDR3: CASSRLANQETQYF. For the CDR3, the DNA is TGTGCCAGCAGCCGTCTAGCTAACCAAGAGACCCAGTACTTC.

Worth noting for this clone: A far larger clone is off by one base, so a read error is likely. The sample holds other DNA sequences that translate to the same CDR3. The chain joins TRBV25-1 to TRBJ1-2, with 7 bases that match TRBD1. Germline CDR1 and CDR2: MGHDK and SYGVNS. The CDR3 covers 14 residues. The CDR3 protein is CASSEVTGTYGYTF. The CDR3 coding sequence is TGTGCCAGCAGTGAAGTGACAGGGACCTATGGCTACACCTTT.

Notes on this clone: A read error is the likely source, as a far larger clone sits one nucleotide away. Here the CDR3 DNA reads TGCAGCGTTGTAGGTGGTCCAGCGGTAGCTAGCGGGGAGCTGTTTTTT. Residues: CSVVGGPAVASGELFF. V is TRBV29-1 and J is TRBJ2-2; tentative D call: TRBD2 (5 bases). Germline V CDR1 and CDR2: SQVTM, ANQGSEA. This CDR3 region has 16 residues. Trimming left V 4 bases short and J 7 bases short, with 22 bases between.